These 14 T cell receptor beta chains were all obtained from the same sample, sequenced in a study of shared clonotypes between healthy human individuals (dated by TCRdb to 2019 to 2021). Libraries were made using the immunoSEQ multiplex PCR assay. The immuneACCESS repertoire file appears here via TCRdb, limited to in-frame rearrangements. These files lack a portion of the clones; in checked studies, under half of the deficit traces to unresolved V genes, and the cause of the others is not known. Counted in this sample were 2.3 million or so clones; 90% to 95% of them appeared once. The leading ten clones occupy about 0.39% of the sample. Sequences were obtained from naive CD4+ T cells from PBMCs. Sample cell subset or site, as interpreted from the label and publication: CD45RA+ positively selected. The receptors were gathered from a man younger than 30 in good health. Some clones in this sample may be carry-over from other donors' samples.

The chain couples TRBV15 to TRBJ2-5; the match to TRBD2 covers 9 bases. The CDR3 is made up of 17 amino acids. V shed 1 base, J shed 5 bases, and the junction held 11 bases outside the gene matches. Germline V gives CDR1 LNHNV, CDR2 YYDKDF (reference sequence). The CDR3 loop is CATSRGVAGADGETQYF. For the CDR3, the DNA is TGTGCCACCAGCAGAGGGGTAGCGGGGGCCGACGGGGAGACCCAGTACTTC. The variable domain in full, with the rest retrieved from reference TRBV15 and TRBJ2-5, is DAMVIQNPRYQVTQFGKPVTLSCSQTLNHNVMYWYQQKSSQAPKLLFHYYDKDFNNEADTPDNFQSRRPNTSFCFLDIRSPGLGDTAMYLCATSRGVAGADGETQYFGPGTRLLVL.

This chain uses TRBV7-8 with TRBJ2-1; 9 nucleotides line up with TRBD1. CDR1 is SGHVS and CDR2 is FQNEAQ in the germline V gene. V was pared by 3 bases and J by 2 bases, with 5 bases of the junction left unmatched. The CDR3 consists of 16 residues. The CDR3 spells CASSFAGTGTYNEQFF. The CDR3 nucleotides are TGTGCCAGCAGCTTTGCCGGGACAGGGACCTACAATGAGCAGTTCTTC.

The chain joins TRBV5-1 to TRBJ2-1, with 8 bases matching TRBD2. Germline CDR1 and CDR2: SGHRS and YFSETQ. The CDR3 has 14 residues. V trimming: 0 bases; J trimming: 6 bases; junction bases outside the gene matches: 2. The CDR3 nucleotides read TGCGCCAGCAGCTTGGAAGGGACTAGCAATGAGCAGTTCTTC. It translates to CASSLEGTSNEQFF.

The chain has TRBV5-4 and TRBJ2-1; the D gene is possibly TRBD2 (5 bases). This CDR3 is 16 amino acids long. Germline assignment: CDR1 SGHNT and CDR2 YYREEE (reference sequence). Between the trimmed V and J ends, which lost 3 bases and 0 bases, there was a span of 13 bases. This CDR3 reads CASSSGSSHSYNEQFF. CDR3 DNA sequence: TGTGCCAGCAGCTCCGGTTCTAGCCACTCCTACAATGAGCAGTTCTTC.

The chain links TRBV7-2 to TRBJ1-3; D not resolved. This CDR3 has 16 residues. V lost 1 base to trimming and J lost 6 bases, with 16 bases between them. Germline CDR1 reads SGHTA; CDR2 reads FQGNSA. CDR3 bases: TGTGCCAGCAGCTTAGGAGTCGTGTCATACTCAAACACCATATATTTT. Its translation is CASSLGVVSYSNTIYF.

CDR3 sequence reads: CASSSWINTGELFF. The CDR3 DNA sequence: TGTGCCAGCAGCTCTTGGATAAACACCGGGGAGCTGTTTTTT. The chain carries TRBV5-4 and TRBJ2-2; D gene ambiguous. Per the germline V gene, CDR1 is SGHNT and CDR2 is YYREEE (reference sequence). Trimming stripped 3 bases from V and 2 bases from J, with 8 bases between. This CDR3 spans 14 amino acids.

The chain combines TRBV5-1 with TRBJ1-2; perhaps TRBD1 as D (5 bases). V lost 2 bases, J lost 5 bases, and 13 bases lay in between. Germline-derived CDR1 and CDR2 are SGHRS and YFSETQ. The length of the CDR3 is 14 residues. The CDR3 spells CASSFPGRIYGYTF. Here the CDR3 DNA reads TGCGCCAGCAGCTTCCCGGGACGCATTTATGGCTACACCTTC. The full variable domain, in which reference TRBV5-1 and TRBJ1-2 provide the parts outside the CDR3, is KAGVTQTPRYLIKTRGQQVTLSCSPISGHRSVSWYQQTPGQGLQFLFEYFSETQRNKGNFPGRFSGRQFSNSRSEMNVSTLELGDSALYLCASSFPGRIYGYTFGSGTRLTVV.

This chain joins TRBV30 and TRBJ1-6; 7 positions match TRBD1. V was clipped by 2 bases and J by 11 bases; unmatched bases: 3. The CDR3 has 12 amino acids. Germline V lookup: CDR1 GTSNPN, CDR2 SVGIG (reference sequence). CDR3 loop: CAWSKTGAPLHF. CDR3 coding DNA: TGTGCCTGGAGTAAAACAGGGGCACCCCTCCACTTT.

This clone was seen once. V and J are TRBV6-5 and TRBJ1-2; tentative D call: TRBD1 (5 bases). Germline V gene sequence: CDR1 MNHEY, CDR2 SVGAGI. The length of the CDR3 is 16 residues. V lost 0 bases and J 0 bases, leaving 11 bases between the germline ends. This CDR3 reads CASSYSGAVTNYGYTF. DNA of the CDR3: TGTGCCAGCAGTTACTCAGGGGCAGTCACTAACTATGGCTACACCTTC.

The rearrangement links TRBV5-1 to TRBJ2-3; D gene uncertain. Germline V CDR1 and CDR2: SGHRS, YFSETQ. The CDR3 length is 15 residues. The V end lost 1 base, the J end lost 0 bases, and 9 bases lay between the germline ends. In nucleotides, the CDR3 is TGCGCCAGCAGCTTGCCTGAAGCTAGCACAGATACGCAGTATTTT. The encoded protein is CASSLPEASTDTQYF.

This chain joins TRBV5-1 and TRBJ2-5; 7 bases align to TRBD1. Germline V lookup: CDR1 SGHRS, CDR2 YFSETQ. With V trimmed by 3 bases and J by 4 bases, 9 bases remained unmatched. This CDR3 is 15 amino acids long. DNA for the CDR3: TGCGCCAGCAGCTACGGGACAGCCCTACGAGAGACCCAGTACTTC. This encodes CASSYGTALRETQYF.

CDR3 sequence reads: CASSLEVRFEAFF. CDR3 sequence (DNA): TGCGCCAGCAGCTTGGAAGTTAGGTTTGAAGCTTTCTTT. The rearrangement links TRBV5-1 to TRBJ1-1, with D unclear. Per the germline V gene, CDR1 is SGHRS and CDR2 is YFSETQ. The CDR3 is 13 residues long. V shed 0 bases and J shed 7 bases, with 10 bases lying between them.

This clone was seen once. This sequence joins TRBV7-6 and TRBJ2-2; TRBD2 matches 9 bases. The CDR3 is 16 residues long. J gave up 5 bases and V 1 base, and 5 bases lay outside the gene matches. Germline CDR1 reads SGHVS; CDR2 reads FNYEAQ. The CDR3 loop is CASSLVSGRMTGELFF. CDR3 bases: TGTGCCAGCAGCTTAGTTAGCGGGAGAATGACCGGGGAGCTGTTTTTT.

The chain carries TRBV4-3 and TRBJ1-2; TRBD1 matches 7 bases. The CDR3 length is 16 residues. V shed 0 bases, J shed 6 bases, and the junction held 10 bases outside the gene matches. Germline V lookup: CDR1 LGHNA, CDR2 YSLEER. The CDR3 DNA reads as TGCGCCAGCAGCCAAGAGGGGGGAGGCAGGGGGAATGGCTACACCTTC. It codes for CASSQEGGGRGNGYTF.